A single sample is the source of the 18 T cell receptor beta chains below, sequenced in a study of cytomegalovirus exposure and HLA in healthy donors. Repertoires were generated with immunoSEQ multiplex PCR, while TCRdb's copy carries only in-frame clones and drops some. The sample holds some 220,000 clones, around nine tenths seen once. Material for sequencing was PBMCs. Receptors originate from a young woman in good health and CMV-seronegative.

The rearrangement joins TRBV10-3 to TRBJ1-4, with D unresolved. V shed 0 bases and J shed 3 bases, with 14 bases lying between them. Germline-derived CDR1 and CDR2 are ENHRY and SYGVKD. The CDR3 is made up of 17 amino acids. The CDR3 is CAISESPRRPANEKLFF. CDR3 bases: TGTGCCATCAGTGAGTCTCCCCGCCGCCCGGCTAATGAAAAACTGTTTTTT.

The chain uses TRBV30 and TRBJ2-1; D is possibly TRBD2 (6 bases). Trimming cost V 0 bases and J 7 bases, with 10 bases left between them. Germline V gene sequence: CDR1 GTSNPN, CDR2 SVGIG (reference sequence). The CDR3 has 13 residues. This CDR3 reads CAWSVLAGNEQFF. CDR3 coding DNA: TGTGCCTGGAGTGTACTGGCGGGGAATGAGCAGTTCTTC.

The chain employs TRBV28 and TRBJ1-4; TRBD1 is a possible D gene (5 bases). There are 15 residues in the CDR3. Trimming stripped 7 bases from V and 0 bases from J, with 12 bases between. Germline CDR1 MDHEN, CDR2 SYDVKM. The CDR3 protein is CASKKGDATNEKLFF. The DNA for the CDR3 is TGTGCCAGCAAAAAAGGGGATGCAACTAATGAAAAACTGTTTTTT.

The CDR3: CASSLDSGWYNEQFF. The CDR3, as DNA: TGTGCCAGCAGCTTAGACAGCGGATGGTACAATGAGCAGTTCTTC. The genes are TRBV7-6 and TRBJ2-1; possibly TRBD2 for D (5 bases). The CDR3 is made up of 15 amino acids. V was cut by 1 base and J by 4 bases, with 11 bases left in between. From germline, CDR1 is SGHVS and CDR2 FNYEAQ.

The chain joins TRBV9 to TRBJ1-1; D is undetermined. CDR1 SGDLS and CDR2 YYNGEE come from the germline V gene. Trimming shortened V by 0 bases and J by 1 base, and 4 bases separated the two germline ends. CDR3 length: 13 amino acids. As DNA, the CDR3 is TGTGCCAGCAGCGTAGGGAGGAACACTGAAGCTTTCTTT. It yields the protein CASSVGRNTEAFF.

The V call is TRBV29-1, the J call TRBJ1-5; 7 positions agree with TRBD1. V was clipped by 6 bases and J by 7 bases; unmatched bases: 6. Germline CDR1 and CDR2: SQVTM and ANQGSEA. The CDR3 contains 12 residues. CDR3 nucleotides: TGCAGCGTACAGGGGAGTGGGCAGCCCCAGCATTTT. Its translation is CSVQGSGQPQHF.

The gene calls are TRBV27 and TRBJ1-2; possible D gene TRBD1, 6 bases. There are 14 residues in the CDR3. V dropped 3 bases and J dropped 4 bases, with 12 bases sitting between them. The V gene's germline CDR1 is MNHEY and CDR2 SMNVEV (reference sequence). The CDR3 sequence: CASSFGTRGYGYTF. In DNA form, the CDR3 reads TGTGCCAGCAGTTTTGGGACACGGGGCTATGGCTACACCTTC.

J is TRBJ1-2 and V is TRBV30; D call uncertain. V was trimmed by 5 bases and J by 3 bases, leaving 4 bases between them. Germline CDR1 is GTSNPN and CDR2 is SVGIG (reference sequence). The CDR3 length is 10 residues. In DNA, the CDR3 is TGTGCCTGGGACTACTATGGCTACACCTTC. This gives the protein CAWDYYGYTF.

The V and J genes are TRBV5-4 and TRBJ1-2; 12 bases agree with TRBD1. This CDR3 region has 15 residues. V shed 3 bases, J shed 4 bases, and the junction held 4 bases outside the gene matches. Looked up from germline, CDR1 is SGHNT and CDR2 is YYREEE (reference sequence). In DNA form, the CDR3 reads TGTGCCAGCAGCTCCTGGGGACAGGGGGCCTATGGCTACACCTTC. This encodes CASSSWGQGAYGYTF.

CDR3 sequence reads: CASSFGGGEKLFF. The CDR3 nucleotides are TGTGCCAGCAGTTTTGGCGGGGGGGAAAAACTGTTTTTT. J is TRBJ1-4 and V is TRBV28, with D possibly being TRBD1 (5 bases). Germline CDR1 is MDHEN and CDR2 is SYDVKM. This CDR3 is built from 13 residues. The V gene lost 3 bases and the J gene lost 8 bases, with 10 bases spanning the gap.

The rearrangement joins TRBV9 to TRBJ2-4, with D unclear. Germline V gene sequence: CDR1 SGDLS, CDR2 YYNGEE. V was shortened by 0 bases and J by 8 bases, with 15 bases between the two germline ends. The CDR3 is made up of 15 amino acids. CDR3 in amino acids: CASSVAQTGLDIQYF. The CDR3 nucleotides are TGTGCCAGCAGCGTAGCTCAGACCGGGTTGGACATTCAGTACTTC.

This chain links TRBV7-2 with TRBJ2-7; 10 bases agree with TRBD2. The CDR3 consists of 16 residues. CDR1 is SGHTA, CDR2 FQGNSA, per germline. V shed 3 bases, J shed 4 bases, and the junction held 9 bases outside the gene matches. This CDR3 is CASSLESGRASYEQYF. The CDR3 bases are TGTGCCAGCAGCTTGGAAAGCGGGAGGGCCTCGTACGAGCAGTACTTC.

This chain connects TRBV18 to TRBJ2-7; the match to TRBD2 covers 14 bases. V trimming: 3 bases; J trimming: 3 bases; junction bases outside the gene matches: 10. This CDR3 region has 18 residues. Germline lookup yields CDR1 KGHSH and CDR2 LQKENI. The CDR3 loop is CASSPPGTSGSGIYEQYF. The CDR3 DNA sequence: TGTGCCAGCTCACCTCCTGGGACTAGCGGGAGTGGGATCTACGAGCAGTACTTC. The full variable domain, completed using reference TRBV18 and TRBJ2-7, is NAGVMQNPRHLVRRRGQEARLRCSPMKGHSHVYWYRQLPEEGLKFMVYLQKENIIDESGMPKERFSAEFPKEGPSILRIQQVVRGDSAAYFCASSPPGTSGSGIYEQYFGPGTRLTVT.

This clone was counted once. The chain carries TRBV18 and TRBJ2-7, with 8 bases identical to TRBD2. The germline V gene has CDR1 KGHSH and CDR2 LQKENI. The J segment lost 3 bases and the V segment lost 3 bases, leaving 7 bases of the junction unmatched. The CDR3 has 15 residues. The CDR3 bases are TGTGCCAGCTCACCTGGTGCGGGGGGATTCTACGAGCAGTACTTC. This gives the protein CASSPGAGGFYEQYF.

The J gene is TRBJ1-4, the V gene TRBV5-1; no clear D. The CDR3 length is 15 residues. CDR1 is SGHRS and CDR2 is YFSETQ in the germline V gene. Deletions cut 0 bases from V and 0 bases from J, with 6 bases between. CDR3 sequence reads: CASSLDSSTNEKLFF. As DNA, the CDR3 is TGCGCCAGCAGCTTGGACAGCTCAACTAATGAAAAACTGTTTTTT. The entire variable domain, with the rest obtained from reference TRBV5-1 and TRBJ1-4, is as follows: KAGVTQTPRYLIKTRGQQVTLSCSPISGHRSVSWYQQTPGQGLQFLFEYFSETQRNKGNFPGRFSGRQFSNSRSEMNVSTLELGDSALYLCASSLDSSTNEKLFFGSGTQLSVL.

CDR3 loop: CATSREPGSFGDTEAFF. The CDR3 region has the DNA TGTGCCACCAGCAGAGAGCCCGGGAGCTTTGGGGACACTGAAGCTTTCTTT. J is TRBJ1-1 and V is TRBV15, with D uncertain. Germline CDR1 is LNHNV and CDR2 is YYDKDF (reference sequence). Between the trimmed V and J ends, which lost 0 bases and 3 bases, there was a span of 17 bases. CDR3 size: 17 residues.

This chain uses TRBV10-1 with TRBJ2-7, with 7 bases that match TRBD2. The CDR3 covers 12 residues. V shed 8 bases and J 5 bases; nucleotides not matched to a gene: 6. In germline, CDR1 is WNHNN, CDR2 SYGVQD (reference sequence). The CDR3 nucleotides are TGCGCCAGCGGCGGGGGTTTCGACGAGCAGTACTTC. Its translation: CASGGGFDEQYF.

The chain links TRBV6-6 to TRBJ2-2; D call uncertain. The CDR3 spans 12 residues. Trimming removed 4 bases from V and 6 bases from J, with 6 bases in between. Germline V gives CDR1 MNHNY, CDR2 SVGAGI (reference sequence). CDR3 sequence reads: CASSLLAGELFF. The CDR3 DNA reads TGTGCCAGCAGTTTATTAGCCGGGGAGCTGTTTTTT.